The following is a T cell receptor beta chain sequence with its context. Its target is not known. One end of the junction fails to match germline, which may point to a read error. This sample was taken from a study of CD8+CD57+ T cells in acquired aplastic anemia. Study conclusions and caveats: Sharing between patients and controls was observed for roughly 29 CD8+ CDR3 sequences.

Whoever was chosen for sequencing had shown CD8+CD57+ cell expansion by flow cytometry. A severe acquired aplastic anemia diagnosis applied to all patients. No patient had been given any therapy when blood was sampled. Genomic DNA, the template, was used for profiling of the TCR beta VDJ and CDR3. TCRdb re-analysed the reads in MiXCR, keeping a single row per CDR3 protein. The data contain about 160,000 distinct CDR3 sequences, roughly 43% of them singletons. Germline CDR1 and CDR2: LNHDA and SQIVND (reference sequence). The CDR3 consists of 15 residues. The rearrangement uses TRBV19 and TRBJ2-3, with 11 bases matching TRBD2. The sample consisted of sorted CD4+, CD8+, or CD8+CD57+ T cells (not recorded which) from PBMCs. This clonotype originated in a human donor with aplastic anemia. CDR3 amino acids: CASSMTSGGTDTQYF. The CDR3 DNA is TGCGCCAGTAGTATGACTAGCGGGGGCACAGATACGCAGTATTTT.